This TCR beta chain appears in the sequencing data of a study of blood T cell repertoires in COVID-19. The CDR3 sequence is 20 residues long. The junction had 17 bases not matched to a gene; V was cut back by 3 bases and J by 0 bases. Germline CDR1 SGDLS, CDR2 YYNGEE. Here immunoSEQ multiplex PCR was the method, and the copy in TCRdb shows in-frame clones only, minus some. This sample yields approximately 220,000 clones, of which 86% are seen a single time; more than 3.5% belongs to the top ten. Sample: PBMCs or T cells enriched from blood (not recorded which). The clonotype comes from a woman in her thirties or forties with acute COVID-19. The chain employs TRBV9 and TRBJ2-3, with 9 bases that match TRBD2. The CDR3 sequence: CASSGVEWSGGTTSTDTQYF. In DNA form, the CDR3 reads TGTGCCAGCAGCGGAGTAGAGTGGAGCGGGGGGACGACTAGCACAGATACGCAGTATTTT.